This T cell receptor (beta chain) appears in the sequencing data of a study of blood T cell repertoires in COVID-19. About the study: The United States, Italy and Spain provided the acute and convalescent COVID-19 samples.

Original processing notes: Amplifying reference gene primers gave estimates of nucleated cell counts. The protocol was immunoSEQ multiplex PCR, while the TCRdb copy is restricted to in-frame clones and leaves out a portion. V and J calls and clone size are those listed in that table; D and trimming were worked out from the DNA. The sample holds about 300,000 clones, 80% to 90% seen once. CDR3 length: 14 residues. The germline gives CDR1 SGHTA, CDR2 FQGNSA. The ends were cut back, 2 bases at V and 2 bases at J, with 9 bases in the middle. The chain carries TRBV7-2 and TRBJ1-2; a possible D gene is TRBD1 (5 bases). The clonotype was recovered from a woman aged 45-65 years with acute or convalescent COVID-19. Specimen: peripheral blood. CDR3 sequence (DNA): TGTGCCAGCAGCTTATGGGGGGGGAACTATGGCTACACCTTC. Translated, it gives CASSLWGGNYGYTF.